This T cell receptor (beta chain) was captured in a study of shared clonotypes between healthy human individuals. The study, taken as a whole, reports: Sharing across four donors was seen in around 5.1% of naive CD4 clonotypes. Memory subsets generally showed lower estimated richness than naive subsets.

Clones were read by immunoSEQ multiplex PCR, and TCRdb kept only the in-frame ones, dropping some. This table has approximately 1,500,000 clones, approximately 96% appearing once. Only Caucasian adults living in Nashville, Tennessee made up the donor group. Naive CD45RA+ and memory CD45RA-negative subsets were split from CD4+ cells. Comments on this clone: Antigen unknown.

Trimming left V 5 bases short and J 6 bases short, with 7 bases between. This CDR3 contains 11 residues. CDR1 is MDHEN and CDR2 is SYDVKM in the germline V gene. This clonotype was obtained from a man between 25 and 39 years old in good health. The chain combines TRBV28 with TRBJ1-2; D not certain. The source material was naive CD4+ T cells sorted from blood. The subset denotes: CD45RA+ positively selected. The CDR3 DNA reads as TGTGCCAGCAGTGGAATGAATGGCTACACCTTC. Translation gives CASSGMNGYTF.